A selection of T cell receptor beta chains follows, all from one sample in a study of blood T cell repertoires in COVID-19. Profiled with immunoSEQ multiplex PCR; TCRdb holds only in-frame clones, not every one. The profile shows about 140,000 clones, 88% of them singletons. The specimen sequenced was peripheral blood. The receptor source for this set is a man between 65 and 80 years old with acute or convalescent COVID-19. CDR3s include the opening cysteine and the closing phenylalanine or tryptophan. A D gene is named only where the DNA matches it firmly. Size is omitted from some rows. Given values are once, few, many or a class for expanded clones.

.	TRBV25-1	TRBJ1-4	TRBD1	CASSEYGTGAGEKLFF	TGTGCCAGCAGTGAATATGGAACAGGGGCGGGTGAAAAACTGTTTTTT
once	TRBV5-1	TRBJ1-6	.	CASSLSGFNSPLHF	TGCGCCAGCAGCCTTAGCGGGTTCAATTCACCCCTCCACTTT
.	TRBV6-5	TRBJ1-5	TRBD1	CASSPQTGGNQPQHF	TGTGCCAGCAGTCCACAGACAGGGGGCAATCAGCCCCAGCATTTT
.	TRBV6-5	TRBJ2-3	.	CASSFLGEDTQYF	TGTGCCAGCAGTTTCCTAGGGGAAGACACGCAGTATTTT
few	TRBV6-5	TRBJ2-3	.	CASSYRDSQGGDTQYF	TGTGCCAGCAGTTACCGGGACTCCCAGGGGGGAGATACGCAGTATTTT
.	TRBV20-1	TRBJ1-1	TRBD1	CSASPVTGGTEAFF	TGCAGTGCTAGTCCAGTGACAGGGGGCACTGAAGCTTTCTTT
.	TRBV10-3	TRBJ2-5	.	CAISWDFQETQYF	TGTGCCATCAGCTGGGACTTCCAAGAGACCCAGTACTTC
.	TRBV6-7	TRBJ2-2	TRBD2	CASSSGLAGPRGTGELFF	TGTGCCAGCAGTTCAGGACTAGCGGGGCCTAGGGGCACCGGGGAGCTGTTTTTT
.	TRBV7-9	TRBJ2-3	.	CASSPGWGEGTDTQYF	TGTGCCAGCAGCCCGGGATGGGGGGAGGGCACAGATACGCAGTATTTT
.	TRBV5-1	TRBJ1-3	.	CASSLGPGSSGNTIYF	TGCGCCAGCAGCTTGGGGCCCGGGAGCTCTGGAAACACCATATATTTT
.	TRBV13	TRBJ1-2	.	CASSKSGTGHGYTF	TGTGCCAGCAGTAAAAGCGGCACCGGGCATGGCTACACCTTC
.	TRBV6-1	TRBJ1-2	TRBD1	CASSVVTTGANYGYTF	TGTGCCAGCAGTGTGGTCACGACAGGGGCGAACTATGGCTACACCTTC
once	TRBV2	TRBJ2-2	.	CASRGGGALTGELFF	TGTGCCAGCAGAGGAGGAGGGGCGCTTACCGGGGAGCTGTTTTTT
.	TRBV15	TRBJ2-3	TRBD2	CATSRPGGGQRPSTDTQYF	TGTGCCACCAGCAGACCAGGCGGGGGGCAACGTCCGAGCACAGATACGCAGTATTTT